The 10 T cell receptor beta chains in this list originate from one sample, sequenced in a study of Ad26.COV2.S vaccination and SARS-CoV-2 variants. TCRdb's table, derived via immunoSEQ multiplex PCR, lists solely in-frame clones and lacks some. The data contain 350,000 to 400,000 clones, about 85% of them singletons. This sample's treatment: some 20 received Ad26.COV2.S at low or high dose, single or two shots; about 5 received placebo; per-sample allocation not given. Sampling was performed 63 days after the first vaccine or placebo injection. The specimen was peripheral blood, collected in a trial of Ad26.COV2.S vaccine versus placebo. Receptors originate from a person aged 18 to 59 who received the Ad26.COV2.S COVID-19 vaccine or a placebo.

J is TRBJ2-3 and V is TRBV2, with D unclear. Germline V gene lookup returns CDR1 SNHLY and CDR2 FYNNEI. The CDR3 has 16 residues. V was shortened by 5 bases and J by 0 bases, with 15 bases between the two germline ends. CDR3 DNA sequence: TGTGCCAGCAGTATTCTCCGCCGGGTGAGCACAGATACGCAGTATTTT. It is translated as CASSILRRVSTDTQYF. Together with reference TRBV2 and TRBJ2-3, the CDR3 gives the full variable domain: EPEVTQTPSHQVTQMGQEVILRCVPISNHLYFYWYRQILGQKVEFLVSFYNNEISEKSEIFDDQFSVERPDGSNFTLKIRSTKLEDSAMYFCASSILRRVSTDTQYFGPGTRLTVL.

The chain uses TRBV5-6 and TRBJ2-5; 8 bases are shared with TRBD2. The J segment lost 3 bases and the V segment lost 0 bases, leaving 10 bases of the junction unmatched. Germline V lookup: CDR1 SGHDT, CDR2 YYEEEE. There are 17 residues in the CDR3. CDR3 sequence reads: CASSLGPHTSGKETQYF. The DNA of the CDR3 is TGTGCCAGCAGCTTGGGCCCCCATACTAGCGGCAAAGAGACCCAGTACTTC.

The rearrangement links TRBV30 to TRBJ1-3, with D unclear. CDR3 size: 14 residues. V lost 0 bases, J lost 1 base, and 7 bases lay in between. Germline V lookup: CDR1 GTSNPN, CDR2 SVGIG (reference sequence). In DNA, the CDR3 is TGTGCCTGGAGTGTCCCCCCGTCTGGAAACACCATATATTTT. Translation: CAWSVPPSGNTIYF.

The rearrangement links TRBV10-2 to TRBJ2-7; D is unclear. The CDR3 loop spans 16 amino acids. The germline gives CDR1 WSHSY, CDR2 SAAADI. V lost 0 bases and J 6 bases, leaving 18 bases between the germline ends. CDR3 sequence (DNA): TGCGCCAGCAGTGAGTCGACCATGAATATAAACTCCGAGCAGTACTTC. This gives the protein CASSESTMNINSEQYF.

The V and J genes are TRBV6-5 and TRBJ1-2; D possibly corresponds to TRBD1 (5 bases). This CDR3 has 13 amino acids. Trimming took 7 bases from V and 4 from J, leaving 13 bases between them. Germline assignment: CDR1 MNHEY and CDR2 SVGAGI. CDR3 region: CASIPDSSYGYTF. The DNA for the CDR3 is TGTGCCAGCATACCAGACAGCTCCTATGGCTACACCTTC.

CDR3 sequence (DNA): TGTGCCAGCTCACCAAGATGGGATTCGAACACCGGGGAGCTGTTTTTT. Its translation: CASSPRWDSNTGELFF. This chain uses TRBV18 with TRBJ2-2; D not certain. CDR1 and CDR2 (germline): KGHSH, LQKENI. The V end lost 2 bases, the J end lost 0 bases, and 10 bases lay between the germline ends. CDR3 length: 16 residues.

This chain uses TRBV12-3 or TRBV12-4 with TRBJ1-3; D unclear. V was clipped by 5 bases and J by 3 bases, with 2 bases between them. The length of the CDR3 is 11 residues. This CDR3 is CASSVGNTIYF. CDR3 sequence (DNA): TGTGCCAGCAGTGTTGGAAACACCATATATTTT.

This chain links TRBV6-5 with TRBJ1-1; tentative D call: TRBD1 (6 bases). Germline assignment: CDR1 MNHEY and CDR2 SVGAGI. The CDR3 loop spans 14 amino acids. V lost 4 bases and J lost 3, with 12 bases in between. The CDR3 is CASSSGGWDTEAFF. DNA for the CDR3: TGTGCCAGCAGTTCGGGGGGCTGGGACACTGAAGCTTTCTTT.

The chain combines TRBV3-1 (or the pseudogene TRBV3-2) with TRBJ2-2; D is perhaps TRBD1 or TRBD2 (6 bases each). V lost 7 bases to trimming and J lost 9 bases, with 15 bases between them. Germline lookup yields CDR1 LGHDT and CDR2 YNNKEL (reference sequence). The CDR3 has 13 residues. CDR3 amino acids: CASTARGPWELFF. CDR3 nucleotides: TGTGCCAGCACAGCCCGGGGGCCGTGGGAGCTGTTTTTT.

V usage is TRBV29-1 and J usage is TRBJ2-3; D uncertain. Germline V gives CDR1 SQVTM, CDR2 ANQGSEA. This CDR3 has 15 amino acids. Trimming pared 6 bases from V and 0 bases from J, leaving 16 bases between. CDR3 residues: CSVNTDRSSTDTQYF. As DNA, the CDR3 is TGCAGCGTCAATACCGACCGGAGCAGCACAGATACGCAGTATTTT.